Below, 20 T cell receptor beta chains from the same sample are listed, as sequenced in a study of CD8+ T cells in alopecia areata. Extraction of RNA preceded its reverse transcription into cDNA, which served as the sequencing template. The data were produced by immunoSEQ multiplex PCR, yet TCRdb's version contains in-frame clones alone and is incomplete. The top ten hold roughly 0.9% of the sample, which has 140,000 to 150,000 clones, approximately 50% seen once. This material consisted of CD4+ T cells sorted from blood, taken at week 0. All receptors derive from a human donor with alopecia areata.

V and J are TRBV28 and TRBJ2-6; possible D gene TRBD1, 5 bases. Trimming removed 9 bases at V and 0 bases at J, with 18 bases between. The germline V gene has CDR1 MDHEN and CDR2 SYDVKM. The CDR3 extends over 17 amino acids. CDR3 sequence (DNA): TGTGCCAGTTGTAATAGGGGCCCCAGCTCTGGGGCCAACGTCCTGACTTTC. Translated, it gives CASCNRGPSSGANVLTF.

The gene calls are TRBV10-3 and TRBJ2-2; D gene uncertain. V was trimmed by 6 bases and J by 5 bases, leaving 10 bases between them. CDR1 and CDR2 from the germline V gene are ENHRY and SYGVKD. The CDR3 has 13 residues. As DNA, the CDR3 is TGTGCCATCAGCGGCGCAATAACCGGGGAGCTGTTTTTT. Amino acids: CAISGAITGELFF.

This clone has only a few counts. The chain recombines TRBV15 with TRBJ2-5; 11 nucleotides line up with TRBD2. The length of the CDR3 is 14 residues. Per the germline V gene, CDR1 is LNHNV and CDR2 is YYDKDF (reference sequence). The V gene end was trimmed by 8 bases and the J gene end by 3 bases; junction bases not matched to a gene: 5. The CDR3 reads CATLAGGLEETQYF. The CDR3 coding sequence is TGTGCCACCTTAGCGGGAGGGTTGGAAGAGACCCAGTACTTC. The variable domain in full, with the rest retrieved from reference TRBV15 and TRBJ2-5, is DAMVIQNPRYQVTQFGKPVTLSCSQTLNHNVMYWYQQKSSQAPKLLFHYYDKDFNNEADTPDNFQSRRPNTSFCFLDIRSPGLGDTAMYLCATLAGGLEETQYFGPGTRLLVL.

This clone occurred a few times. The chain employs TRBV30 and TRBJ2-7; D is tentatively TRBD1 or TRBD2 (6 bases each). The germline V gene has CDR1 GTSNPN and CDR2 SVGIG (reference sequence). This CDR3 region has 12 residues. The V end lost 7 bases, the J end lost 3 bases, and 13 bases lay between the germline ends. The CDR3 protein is CALGGGYYEQYF. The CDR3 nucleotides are TGTGCCTTAGGAGGGGGGTACTACGAGCAGTACTTC. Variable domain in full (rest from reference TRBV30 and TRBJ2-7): SQTIHQWPATLVQPVGSPLSLECTVEGTSNPNLYWYRQAAGRGLQLLFYSVGIGQISSEVPQNLSASRPQDRQFILSSKKLLLSDSGFYLCALGGGYYEQYFGPGTRLTVT.

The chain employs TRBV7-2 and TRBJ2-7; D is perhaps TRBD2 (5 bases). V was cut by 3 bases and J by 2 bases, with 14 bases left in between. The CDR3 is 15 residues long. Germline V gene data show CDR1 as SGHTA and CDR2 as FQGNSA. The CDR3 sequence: CASSFDRGEAYEQYF. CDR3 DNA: TGTGCCAGCAGCTTTGACCGGGGTGAGGCCTACGAGCAGTACTTC.

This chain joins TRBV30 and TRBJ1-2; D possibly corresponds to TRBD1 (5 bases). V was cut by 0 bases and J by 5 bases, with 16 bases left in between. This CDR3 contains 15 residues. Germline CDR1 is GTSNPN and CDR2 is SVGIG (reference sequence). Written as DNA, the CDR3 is TGTGCCTGGAGTGTACGGGATTGGACAAGATATGGCTACACCTTC. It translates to CAWSVRDWTRYGYTF.

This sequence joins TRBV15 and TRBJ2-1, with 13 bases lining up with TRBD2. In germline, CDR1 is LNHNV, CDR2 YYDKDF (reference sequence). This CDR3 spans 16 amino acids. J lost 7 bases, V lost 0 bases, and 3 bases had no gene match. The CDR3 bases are TGTGCCACCAGCAGAGATAAGACTAGCGGGAGGAATGAGCAGTTCTTC. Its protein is CATSRDKTSGRNEQFF. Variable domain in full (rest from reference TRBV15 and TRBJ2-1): DAMVIQNPRYQVTQFGKPVTLSCSQTLNHNVMYWYQQKSSQAPKLLFHYYDKDFNNEADTPDNFQSRRPNTSFCFLDIRSPGLGDTAMYLCATSRDKTSGRNEQFFGPGTRLTVL.

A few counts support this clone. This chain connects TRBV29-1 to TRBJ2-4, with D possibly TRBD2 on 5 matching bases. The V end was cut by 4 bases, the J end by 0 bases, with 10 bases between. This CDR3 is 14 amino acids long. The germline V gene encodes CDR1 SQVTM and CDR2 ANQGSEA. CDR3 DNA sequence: TGCAGCGTTGCAGTCGGGGTAGCCAAAAACATTCAGTACTTC. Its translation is CSVAVGVAKNIQYF.

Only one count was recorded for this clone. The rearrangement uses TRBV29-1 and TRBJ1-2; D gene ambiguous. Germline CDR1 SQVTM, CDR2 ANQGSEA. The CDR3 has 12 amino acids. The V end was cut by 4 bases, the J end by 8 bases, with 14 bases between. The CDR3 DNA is TGCAGCGTTGGCACGGACCTTCGGGGCTACACCTTC. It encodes CSVGTDLRGYTF.

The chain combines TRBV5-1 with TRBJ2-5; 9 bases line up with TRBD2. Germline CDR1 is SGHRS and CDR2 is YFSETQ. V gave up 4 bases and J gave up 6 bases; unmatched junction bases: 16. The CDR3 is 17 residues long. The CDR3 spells CASSKLGGGRAEKTQYF. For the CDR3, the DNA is TGCGCCAGCAGCAAACTCGGGGGCGGGAGGGCCGAAAAGACCCAGTACTTC.

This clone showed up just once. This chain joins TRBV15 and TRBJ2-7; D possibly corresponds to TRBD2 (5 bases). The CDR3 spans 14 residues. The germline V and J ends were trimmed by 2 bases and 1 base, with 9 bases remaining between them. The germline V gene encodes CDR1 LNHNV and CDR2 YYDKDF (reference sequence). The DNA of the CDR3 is TGTGCCACCAGCAGAAGCGGACGGTCCTACGAGCAGTACTTC. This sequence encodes CATSRSGRSYEQYF.

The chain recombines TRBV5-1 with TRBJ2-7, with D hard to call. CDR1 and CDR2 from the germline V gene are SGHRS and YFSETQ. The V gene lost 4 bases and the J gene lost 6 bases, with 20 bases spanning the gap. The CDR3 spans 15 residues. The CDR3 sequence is CASSLMTGSFGEQYF. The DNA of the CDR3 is TGCGCCAGCAGCCTGATGACGGGCAGTTTCGGCGAGCAGTACTTC.

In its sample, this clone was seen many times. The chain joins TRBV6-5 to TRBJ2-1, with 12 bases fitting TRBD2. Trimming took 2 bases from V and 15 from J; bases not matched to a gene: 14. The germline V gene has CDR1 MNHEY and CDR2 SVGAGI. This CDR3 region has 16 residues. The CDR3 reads CASSYMRNGLAGTLFF. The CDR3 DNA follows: TGTGCCAGCAGTTACATGCGAAACGGACTAGCGGGGACGTTGTTCTTC.

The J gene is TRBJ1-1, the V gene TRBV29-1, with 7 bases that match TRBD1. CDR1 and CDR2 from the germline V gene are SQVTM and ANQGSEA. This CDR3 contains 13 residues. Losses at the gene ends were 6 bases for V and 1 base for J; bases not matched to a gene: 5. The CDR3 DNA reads TGCAGCGTCGCCACAGGGGCGAACACTGAAGCTTTCTTT. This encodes CSVATGANTEAFF.

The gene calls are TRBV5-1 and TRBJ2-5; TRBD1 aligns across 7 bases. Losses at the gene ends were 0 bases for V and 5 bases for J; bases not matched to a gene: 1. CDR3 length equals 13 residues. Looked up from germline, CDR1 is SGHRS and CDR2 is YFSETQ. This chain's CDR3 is CASSLAQGETQYF. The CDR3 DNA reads TGCGCCAGCAGCTTGGCACAGGGGGAGACCCAGTACTTC.

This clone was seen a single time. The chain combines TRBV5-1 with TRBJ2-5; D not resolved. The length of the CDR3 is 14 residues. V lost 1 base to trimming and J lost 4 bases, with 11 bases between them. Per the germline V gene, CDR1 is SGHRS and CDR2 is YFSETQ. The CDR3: CASSLIQSGETQYF. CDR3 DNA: TGCGCCAGCAGCTTGATCCAGTCCGGAGAGACCCAGTACTTC.

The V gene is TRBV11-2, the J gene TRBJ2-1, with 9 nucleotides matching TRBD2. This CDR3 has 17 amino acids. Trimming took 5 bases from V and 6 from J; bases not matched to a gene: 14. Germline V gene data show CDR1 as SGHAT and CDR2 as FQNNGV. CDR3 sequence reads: CASSPIRGGRATNEQFF. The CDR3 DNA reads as TGTGCCAGCAGCCCCATCCGGGGCGGGAGGGCCACCAATGAGCAGTTCTTC.

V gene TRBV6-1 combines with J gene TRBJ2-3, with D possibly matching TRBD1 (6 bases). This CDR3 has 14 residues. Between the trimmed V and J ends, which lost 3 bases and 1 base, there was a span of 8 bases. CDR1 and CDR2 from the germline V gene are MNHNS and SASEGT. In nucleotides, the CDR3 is TGTGCCAGCAGTGAGGCAGGGGGCACAGATACGCAGTATTTT. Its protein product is CASSEAGGTDTQYF.

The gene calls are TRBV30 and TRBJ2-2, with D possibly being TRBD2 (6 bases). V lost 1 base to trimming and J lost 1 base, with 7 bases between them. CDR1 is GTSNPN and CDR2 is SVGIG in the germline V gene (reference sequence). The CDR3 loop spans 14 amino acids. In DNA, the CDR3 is TGTGCCTGGAGTGGGGACTGGAACACCGGGGAGCTGTTTTTT. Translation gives CAWSGDWNTGELFF.

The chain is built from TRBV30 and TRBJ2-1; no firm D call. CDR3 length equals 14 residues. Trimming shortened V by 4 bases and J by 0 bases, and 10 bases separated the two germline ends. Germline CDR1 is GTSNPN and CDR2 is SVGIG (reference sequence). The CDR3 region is CAWTSVSSYNEQFF. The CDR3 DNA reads TGTGCCTGGACAAGCGTAAGCTCCTACAATGAGCAGTTCTTC.